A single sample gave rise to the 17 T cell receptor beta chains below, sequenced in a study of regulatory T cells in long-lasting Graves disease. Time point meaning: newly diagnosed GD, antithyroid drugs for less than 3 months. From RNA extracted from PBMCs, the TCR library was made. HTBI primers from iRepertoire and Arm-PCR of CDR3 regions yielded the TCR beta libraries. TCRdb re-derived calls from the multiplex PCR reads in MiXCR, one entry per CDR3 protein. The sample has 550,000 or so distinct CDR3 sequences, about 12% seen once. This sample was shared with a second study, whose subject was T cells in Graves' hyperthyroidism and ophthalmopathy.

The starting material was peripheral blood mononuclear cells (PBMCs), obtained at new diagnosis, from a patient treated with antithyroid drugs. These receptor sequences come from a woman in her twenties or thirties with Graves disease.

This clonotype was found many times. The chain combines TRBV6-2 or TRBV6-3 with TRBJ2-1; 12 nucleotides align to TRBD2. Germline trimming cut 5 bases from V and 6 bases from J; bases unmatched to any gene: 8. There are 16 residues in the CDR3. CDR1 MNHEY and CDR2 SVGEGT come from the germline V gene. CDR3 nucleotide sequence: TGTGCCAGCAGTGCCCTGACTAGCGGGAGCGGCAATGAGCAGTTCTTC. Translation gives CASSALTSGSGNEQFF.

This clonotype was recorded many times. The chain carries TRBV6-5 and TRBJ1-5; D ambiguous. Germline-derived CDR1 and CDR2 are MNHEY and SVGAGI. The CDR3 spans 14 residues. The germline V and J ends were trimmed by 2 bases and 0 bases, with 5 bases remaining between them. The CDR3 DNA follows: TGTGCCAGCAGTTACGGCGGTAGCAATCAGCCCCAGCATTTT. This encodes CASSYGGSNQPQHF.

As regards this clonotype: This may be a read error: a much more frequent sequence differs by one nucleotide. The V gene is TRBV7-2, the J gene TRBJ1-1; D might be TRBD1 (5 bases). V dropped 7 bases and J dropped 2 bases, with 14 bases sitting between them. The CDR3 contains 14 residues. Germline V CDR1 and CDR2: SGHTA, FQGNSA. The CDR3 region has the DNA TGTGCCAGCAATCCGACAGCCATTAACACTGAAGCTTTCTTT. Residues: CASNPTAINTEAFF.

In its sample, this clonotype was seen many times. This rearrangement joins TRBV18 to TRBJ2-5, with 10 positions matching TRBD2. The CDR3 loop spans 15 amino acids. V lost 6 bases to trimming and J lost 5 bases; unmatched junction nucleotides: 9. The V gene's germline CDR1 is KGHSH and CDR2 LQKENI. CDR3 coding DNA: TGTGCCAGCTCGGCCACTAGCGGGATGGAGGAGACCCAGTACTTC. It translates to CASSATSGMEETQYF.

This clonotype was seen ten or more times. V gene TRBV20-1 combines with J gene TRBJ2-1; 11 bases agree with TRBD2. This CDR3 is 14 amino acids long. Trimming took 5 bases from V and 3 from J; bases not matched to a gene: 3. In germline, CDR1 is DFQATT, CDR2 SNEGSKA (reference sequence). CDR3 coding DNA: TGCAGTGCTTTGGGACTAGCGGTCTACAATGAGCAGTTCTTC. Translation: CSALGLAVYNEQFF.

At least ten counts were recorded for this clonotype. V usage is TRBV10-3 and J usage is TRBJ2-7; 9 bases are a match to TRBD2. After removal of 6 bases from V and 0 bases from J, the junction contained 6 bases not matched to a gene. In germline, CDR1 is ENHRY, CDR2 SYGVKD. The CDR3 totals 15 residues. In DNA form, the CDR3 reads TGTGCCATCAGACTCGATAGCGGGAGCTCCTACGAGCAGTACTTC. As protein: CAIRLDSGSSYEQYF.

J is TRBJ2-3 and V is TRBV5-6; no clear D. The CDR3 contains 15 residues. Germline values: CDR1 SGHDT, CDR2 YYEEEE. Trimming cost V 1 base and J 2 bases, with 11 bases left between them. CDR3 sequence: CASSLFAQITDTQYF. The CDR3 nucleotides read TGTGCCAGCAGCTTGTTCGCTCAGATCACAGATACGCAGTATTTT. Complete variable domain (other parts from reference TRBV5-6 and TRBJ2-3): DAGVTQSPTHLIKTRGQQVTLRCSPKSGHDTVSWYQQALGQGPQFIFQYYEEEERQRGNFPDRFSGHQFPNYSSELNVNALLLGDSALYLCASSLFAQITDTQYFGPGTRLTVL.

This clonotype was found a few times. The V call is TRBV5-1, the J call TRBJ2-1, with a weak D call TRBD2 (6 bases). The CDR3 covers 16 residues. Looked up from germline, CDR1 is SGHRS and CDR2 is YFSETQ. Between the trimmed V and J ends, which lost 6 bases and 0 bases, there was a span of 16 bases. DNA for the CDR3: TGCGCCAGCACGGCCCTGGCGGGGATCTCCTACAATGAGCAGTTCTTC. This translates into CASTALAGISYNEQFF.

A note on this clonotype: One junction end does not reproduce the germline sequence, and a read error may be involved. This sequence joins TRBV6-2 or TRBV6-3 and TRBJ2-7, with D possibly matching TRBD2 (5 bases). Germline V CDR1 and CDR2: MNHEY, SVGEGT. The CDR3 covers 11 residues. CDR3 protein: CASSADYGQYF. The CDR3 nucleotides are TGTGCCAGCAGTGCCGACTACGGGCAGTACTTC.

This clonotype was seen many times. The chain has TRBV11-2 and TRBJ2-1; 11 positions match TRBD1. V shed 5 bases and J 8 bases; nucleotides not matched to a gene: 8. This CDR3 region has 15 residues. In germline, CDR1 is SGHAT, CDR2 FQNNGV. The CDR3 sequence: CASSLGTGGIYEQFF. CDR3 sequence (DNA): TGTGCCAGCAGCCTGGGGACAGGGGGTATCTATGAGCAGTTCTTC.

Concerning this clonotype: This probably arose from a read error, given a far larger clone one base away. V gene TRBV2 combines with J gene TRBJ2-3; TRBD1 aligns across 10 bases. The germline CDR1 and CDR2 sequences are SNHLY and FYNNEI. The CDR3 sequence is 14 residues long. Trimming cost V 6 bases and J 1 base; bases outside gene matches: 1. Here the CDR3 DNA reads TGTGCCAGCAGGGGGACAGGGGGCACAGATACGCAGTATTTT. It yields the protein CASRGTGGTDTQYF.

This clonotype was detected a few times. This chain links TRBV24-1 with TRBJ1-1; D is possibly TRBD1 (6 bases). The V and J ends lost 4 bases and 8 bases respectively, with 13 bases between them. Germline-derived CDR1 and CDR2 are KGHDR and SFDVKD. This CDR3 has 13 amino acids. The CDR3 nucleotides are TGTGCCACCAGTGAAACAGGGTACCCCGAAGCTTTCTTT. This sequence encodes CATSETGYPEAFF.

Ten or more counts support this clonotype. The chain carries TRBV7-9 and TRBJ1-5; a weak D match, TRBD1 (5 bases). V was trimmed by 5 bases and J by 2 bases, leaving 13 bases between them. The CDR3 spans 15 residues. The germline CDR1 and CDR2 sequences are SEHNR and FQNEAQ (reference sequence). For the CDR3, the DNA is TGTGCCAGCAGCGACATGTCGACAGGCAATCAGCCCCAGCATTTT. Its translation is CASSDMSTGNQPQHF. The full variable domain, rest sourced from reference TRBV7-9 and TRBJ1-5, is DTGVSQNPRHKITKRGQNVTFRCDPISEHNRLYWYRQTLGQGPEFLTYFQNEAQLEKSRLLSDRFSAERPKGSFSTLEIQRTEQGDSAMYLCASSDMSTGNQPQHFGDGTRLSIL.

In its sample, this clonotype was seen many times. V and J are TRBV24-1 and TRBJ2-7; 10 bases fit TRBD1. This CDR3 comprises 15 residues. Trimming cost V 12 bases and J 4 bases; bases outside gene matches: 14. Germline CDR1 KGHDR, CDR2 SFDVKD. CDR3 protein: CAAYLLRDRGYEQYF. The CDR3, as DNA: TGTGCCGCCTACTTGCTCCGGGACAGGGGATACGAGCAGTACTTC.

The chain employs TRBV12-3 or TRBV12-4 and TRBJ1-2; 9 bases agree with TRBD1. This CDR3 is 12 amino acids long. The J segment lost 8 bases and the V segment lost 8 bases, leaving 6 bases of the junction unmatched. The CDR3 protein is CASRGQGGGYTF. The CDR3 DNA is TGTGCCAGCCGGGGACAGGGAGGCGGCTACACCTTC.

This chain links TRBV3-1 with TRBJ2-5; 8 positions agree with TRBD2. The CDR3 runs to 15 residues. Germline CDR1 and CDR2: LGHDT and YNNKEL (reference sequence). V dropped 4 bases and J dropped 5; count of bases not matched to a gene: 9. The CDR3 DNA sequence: TGTGCCAGCAGCCTACCGGGGGGGAGTGGGGAGACCCAGTACTTC. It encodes CASSLPGGSGETQYF.

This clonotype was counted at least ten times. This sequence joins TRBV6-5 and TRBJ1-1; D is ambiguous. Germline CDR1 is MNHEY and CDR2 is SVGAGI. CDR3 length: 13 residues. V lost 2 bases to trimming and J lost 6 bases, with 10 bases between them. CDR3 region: CASSYSRWAEAFF. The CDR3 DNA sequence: TGTGCCAGCAGTTACAGCAGATGGGCTGAAGCTTTCTTT.